Described below is a single T cell receptor beta chain sequence and its context. This specimen belongs to a study of blood T cell repertoires in COVID-19. Study context: Acute-phase and convalescent COVID-19 samples originated in the United States, Italy and Spain. Sources were T cells, B-cell-depleted T cells, or PBMCs; the material itself was cDNA or gDNA.

Per the germline V gene, CDR1 is MNHEY and CDR2 is SVGAGI. V lost 6 bases and J 4 bases, leaving 13 bases between the germline ends. This CDR3 has 14 residues. Per the authors' pipeline: Researchers report that nucleated cell counts were estimated from reference gene primer amplification. Some clones are missing from TCRdb's copy, which holds only in-frame ones; the method was immunoSEQ multiplex PCR. The DNA was the basis for D and trimming; V, J and clone size are from that table. The table includes some 70,000 clones, roughly 70% detected once. The sequencing sample was made of peripheral blood. The receptor was isolated from a man in his 60s with acute or convalescent COVID-19. V gene TRBV6-5 combines with J gene TRBJ1-3; TRBD1 is a possible D gene (6 bases). CDR3 sequence: CASSPTGSGNTIYF. The DNA of the CDR3 is TGTGCCAGCAGCCCCACAGGGAGCGGAAACACCATATATTTT.